This TCR beta chain derives from a study of regulatory T cells in long-lasting Graves disease. Both iRepertoire HTBI primers and Arm-PCR of CDR3 regions were used to build the TCR beta libraries. In TCRdb, the multiplex PCR reads were re-called with MiXCR into one record per CDR3 protein. The sample holds about 370,000 distinct CDR3 sequences; around 16% are singletons and the top ten take about 20%. As to this clonotype: Its target is unknown.

Stated time point: newly diagnosed GD, antithyroid drugs for less than 3 months. The authors made the TCR library using RNA they extracted from PBMCs. Patients were from an endocrinology department in Xi'an, China. Study-wide findings and caveats: Rather than thyroid tissue, only peripheral blood underwent study.

The CDR3 is made up of 16 amino acids. Trimming took off 9 bases at V and 0 bases at J, with 18 bases between the two ends. The clonotype was recovered from a female donor with Graves disease. This chain joins TRBV12-3 or TRBV12-4 and TRBJ2-1; D might be TRBD2 (5 bases). Sequenced here: peripheral blood mononuclear cells (PBMCs), sampled at new diagnosis, from a patient treated with antithyroid drugs. The CDR3 loop reads CASSRAVRGSYNEQFF. DNA of the CDR3: TGTGCCAGTTCCCGAGCCGTCCGGGGCTCCTACAATGAGCAGTTCTTC.